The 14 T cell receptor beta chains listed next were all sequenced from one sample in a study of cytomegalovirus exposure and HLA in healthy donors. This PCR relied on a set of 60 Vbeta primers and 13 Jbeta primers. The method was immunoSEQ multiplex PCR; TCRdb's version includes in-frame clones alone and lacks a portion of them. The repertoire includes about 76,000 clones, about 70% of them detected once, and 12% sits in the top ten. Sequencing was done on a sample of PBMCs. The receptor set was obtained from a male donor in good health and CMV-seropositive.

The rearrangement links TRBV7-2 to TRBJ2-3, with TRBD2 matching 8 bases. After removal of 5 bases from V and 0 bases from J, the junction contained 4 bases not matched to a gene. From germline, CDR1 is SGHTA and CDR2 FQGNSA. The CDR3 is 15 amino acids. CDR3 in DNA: TGTGCCAGCAGCCCTAGCGGGTTTAGCACAGATACGCAGTATTTT. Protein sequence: CASSPSGFSTDTQYF.

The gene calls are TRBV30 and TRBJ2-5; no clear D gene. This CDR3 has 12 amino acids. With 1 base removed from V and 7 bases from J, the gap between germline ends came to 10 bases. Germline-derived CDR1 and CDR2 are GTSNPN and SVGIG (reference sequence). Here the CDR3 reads CAWSGAPWTQYF. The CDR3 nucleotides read TGTGCCTGGAGTGGAGCCCCGTGGACCCAGTACTTC.

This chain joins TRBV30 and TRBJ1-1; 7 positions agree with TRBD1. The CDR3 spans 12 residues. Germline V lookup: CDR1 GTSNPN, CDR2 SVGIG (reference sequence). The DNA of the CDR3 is TGTGCTTTTACCCAGGGGGTCGCTGAAGCTTTCTTT. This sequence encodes CAFTQGVAEAFF.

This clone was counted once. This CDR3 reads CASSPRKREQETQYF. CDR3 bases: TGTGCCAGCTCACCACGAAAGCGGGAGCAAGAGACCCAGTACTTC. This rearrangement joins TRBV18 to TRBJ2-5, with TRBD2 identical over 8 bases. CDR3 size: 15 residues. CDR1 KGHSH and CDR2 LQKENI come from the germline V gene. V lost 1 base and J lost 2; bases outside the gene matches: 3.

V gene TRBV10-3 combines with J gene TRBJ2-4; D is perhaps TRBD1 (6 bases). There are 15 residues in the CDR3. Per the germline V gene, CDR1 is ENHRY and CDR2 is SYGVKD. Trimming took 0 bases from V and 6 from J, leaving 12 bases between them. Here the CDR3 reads CAISESPGQGNIQYF. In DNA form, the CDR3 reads TGTGCCATCAGTGAGTCACCGGGACAAGGAAACATTCAGTACTTC.

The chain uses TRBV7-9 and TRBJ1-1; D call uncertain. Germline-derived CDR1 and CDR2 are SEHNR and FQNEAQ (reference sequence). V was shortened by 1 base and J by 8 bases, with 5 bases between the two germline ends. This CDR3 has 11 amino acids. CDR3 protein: CASSLDREAFF. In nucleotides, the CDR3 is TGTGCCAGCAGCTTAGACAGAGAAGCTTTCTTT.

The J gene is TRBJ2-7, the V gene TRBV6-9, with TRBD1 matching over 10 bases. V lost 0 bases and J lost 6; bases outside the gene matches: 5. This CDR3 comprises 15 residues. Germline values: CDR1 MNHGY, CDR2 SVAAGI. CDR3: CASSYSGTGAGEQYF. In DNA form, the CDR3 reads TGTGCCAGCAGTTATTCGGGGACAGGGGCGGGCGAGCAGTACTTC.

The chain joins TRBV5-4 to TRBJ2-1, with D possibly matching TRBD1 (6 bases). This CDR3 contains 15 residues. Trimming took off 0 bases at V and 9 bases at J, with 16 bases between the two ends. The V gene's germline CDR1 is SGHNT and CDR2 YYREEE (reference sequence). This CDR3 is CASSLVAGDGVEQFF. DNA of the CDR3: TGTGCCAGCAGCTTGGTTGCAGGGGACGGGGTTGAGCAGTTCTTC.

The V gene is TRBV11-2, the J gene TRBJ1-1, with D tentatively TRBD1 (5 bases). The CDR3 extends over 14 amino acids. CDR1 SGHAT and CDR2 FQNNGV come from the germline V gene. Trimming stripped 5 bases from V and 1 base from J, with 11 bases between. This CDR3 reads CASSGGGPNTEAFF. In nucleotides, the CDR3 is TGTGCCAGCAGCGGGGGGGGACCGAACACTGAAGCTTTCTTT.

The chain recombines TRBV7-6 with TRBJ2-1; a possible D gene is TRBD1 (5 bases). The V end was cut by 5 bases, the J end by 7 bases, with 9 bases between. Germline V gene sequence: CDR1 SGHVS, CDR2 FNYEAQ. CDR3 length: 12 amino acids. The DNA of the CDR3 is TGTGCCAGCAGCCAAAACAGGAATGAGCAGTTCTTC. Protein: CASSQNRNEQFF. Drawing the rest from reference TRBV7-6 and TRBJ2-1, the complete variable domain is GAGVSQSPRYKVTKRGQDVALRCDPISGHVSLYWYRQALGQGPEFLTYFNYEAQQDKSGLPNDRFSAERPEGSISTLTIQRTEQRDSAMYRCASSQNRNEQFFGPGTRLTVL.

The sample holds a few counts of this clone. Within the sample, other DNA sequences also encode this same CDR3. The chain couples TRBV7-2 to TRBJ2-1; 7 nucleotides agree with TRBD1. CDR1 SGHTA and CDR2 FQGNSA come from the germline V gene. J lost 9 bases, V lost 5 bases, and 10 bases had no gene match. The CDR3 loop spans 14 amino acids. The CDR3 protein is CASSPSRQGGEQFF. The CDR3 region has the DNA TGTGCCAGCAGCCCTTCCCGACAGGGCGGTGAGCAGTTCTTC. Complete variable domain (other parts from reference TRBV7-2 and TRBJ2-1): GAGVSQSPSNKVTEKGKDVELRCDPISGHTALYWYRQSLGQGLEFLIYFQGNSAPDKSGLPSDRFSAERTGGSVSTLTIQRTQQEDSAVYLCASSPSRQGGEQFFGPGTRLTVL.

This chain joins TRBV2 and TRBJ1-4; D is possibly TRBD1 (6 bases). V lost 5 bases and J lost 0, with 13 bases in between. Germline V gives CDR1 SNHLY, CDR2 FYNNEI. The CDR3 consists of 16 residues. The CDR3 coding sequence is TGTGCCAGCAGTCTCCGGACAGCCGCAACTAATGAAAAACTGTTTTTT. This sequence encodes CASSLRTAATNEKLFF.

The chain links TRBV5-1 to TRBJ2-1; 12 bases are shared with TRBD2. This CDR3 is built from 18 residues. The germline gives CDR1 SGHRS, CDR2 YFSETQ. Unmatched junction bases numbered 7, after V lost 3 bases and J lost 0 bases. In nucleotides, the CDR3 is TGCGCCAGCAGCTCGGGGACTAGCGGGTACTACTCCTACAATGAGCAGTTCTTC. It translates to CASSSGTSGYYSYNEQFF.

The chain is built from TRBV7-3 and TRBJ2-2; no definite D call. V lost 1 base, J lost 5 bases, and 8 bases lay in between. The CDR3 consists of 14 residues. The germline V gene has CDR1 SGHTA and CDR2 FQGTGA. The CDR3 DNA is TGTGCCAGCAGCTTAAGTTCAAATACCGGGGAGCTGTTTTTT. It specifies CASSLSSNTGELFF. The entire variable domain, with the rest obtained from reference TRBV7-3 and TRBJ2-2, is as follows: GAGVSQTPSNKVTEKGKYVELRCDPISGHTALYWYRQSLGQGPEFLIYFQGTGAADDSGLPNDRFFAVRPEGSVSTLKIQRTERGDSAVYLCASSLSSNTGELFFGEGSRLTVL.